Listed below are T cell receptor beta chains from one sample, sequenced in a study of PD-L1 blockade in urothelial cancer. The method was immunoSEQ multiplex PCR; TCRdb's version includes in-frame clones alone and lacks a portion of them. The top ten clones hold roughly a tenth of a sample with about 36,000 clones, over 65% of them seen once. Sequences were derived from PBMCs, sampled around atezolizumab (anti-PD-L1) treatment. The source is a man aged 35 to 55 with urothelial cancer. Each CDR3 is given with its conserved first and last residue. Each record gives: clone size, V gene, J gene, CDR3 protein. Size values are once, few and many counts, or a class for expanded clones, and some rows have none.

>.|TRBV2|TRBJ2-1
CASSVSVGGGRGEREQFF
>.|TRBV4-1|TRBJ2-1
CASSQIPFEVFLNNEQFF
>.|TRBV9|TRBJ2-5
CASSVGTEETQYF
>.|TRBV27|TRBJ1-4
CASRPSRTKAEKLFF
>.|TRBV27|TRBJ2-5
CASSFLGGTQYF
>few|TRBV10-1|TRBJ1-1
CASSGQPNTEAFF
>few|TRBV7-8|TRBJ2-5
CASSLERGGVQETQYF
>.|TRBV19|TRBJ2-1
CASKGLRGPYNEQFF
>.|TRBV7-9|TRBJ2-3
CASSPRGTDTQYF
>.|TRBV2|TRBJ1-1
CASNRQLNTEAFF
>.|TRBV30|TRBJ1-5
CAWSGGRNQPQHF
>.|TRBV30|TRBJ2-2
CAWTAGWNTGELFF
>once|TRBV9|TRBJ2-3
CASSVVGGWTDTQYF
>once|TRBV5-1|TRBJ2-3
CASSLGLAGPTQDTQYF
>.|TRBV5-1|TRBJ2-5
CASSPHPRQGETQYF
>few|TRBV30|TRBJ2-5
CAYSEQGVETQYF
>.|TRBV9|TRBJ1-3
CASSLGQHSGNTIYF
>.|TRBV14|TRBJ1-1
CASSLLPTVYTEAFF
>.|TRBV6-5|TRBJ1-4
CASSYSGQGFEKLFF
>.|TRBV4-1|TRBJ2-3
CASRHGGRESTDTQYF
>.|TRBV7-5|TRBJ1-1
CARSLPGQGTEAFF
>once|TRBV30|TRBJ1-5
CAWSPYAGQPQHF
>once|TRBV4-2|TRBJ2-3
CASSPLAGTDTQYF
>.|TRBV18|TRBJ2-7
CASSLSSGSYEQYF
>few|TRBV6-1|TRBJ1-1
CASARAGNTEAFF
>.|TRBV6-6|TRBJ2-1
CASSYSGPGNEQFF
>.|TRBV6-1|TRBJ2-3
CASVGDRDGDTQYF
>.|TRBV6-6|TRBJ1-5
CASSRDRGRGQPQHF
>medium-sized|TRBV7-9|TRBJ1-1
CASSLDRDRVIMGAFF
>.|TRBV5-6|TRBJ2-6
CASRGPGANVLTF
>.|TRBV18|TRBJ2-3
CASSPGADTQYF
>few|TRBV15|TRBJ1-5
CATGQGYQPQHF
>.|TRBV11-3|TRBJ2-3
CASSFGTSPVDTQYF
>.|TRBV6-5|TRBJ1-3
CASTRQGVPGNTIYF
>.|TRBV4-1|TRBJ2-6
CASSQRDSGRAGANVLTF
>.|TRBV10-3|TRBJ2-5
CAISDGGETQYF
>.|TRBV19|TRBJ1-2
CATPTGTGNGYTF
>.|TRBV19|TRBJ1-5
CASSPQAGLSNQPQHF
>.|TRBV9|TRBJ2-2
CASSLNMGQGATGELFF
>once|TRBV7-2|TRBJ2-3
CASSLALAGGGGTSTDTQYF
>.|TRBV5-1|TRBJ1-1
CASSERVNTEAFF
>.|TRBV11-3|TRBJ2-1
CASSPDMDNEQFF
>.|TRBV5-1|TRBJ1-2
CASSPGTGVYGYTF
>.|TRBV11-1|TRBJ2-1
CASSPSSGTSYNEQFF
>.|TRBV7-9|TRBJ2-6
CASSKTGGVSGANVLTF
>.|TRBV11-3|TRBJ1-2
CASDLERQDEGIYGYTF
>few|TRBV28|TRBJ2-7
CASREVTGSKEQYF
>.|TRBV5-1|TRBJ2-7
CASSLREPAYEQYF
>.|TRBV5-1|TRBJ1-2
CASTATDYYGYTF
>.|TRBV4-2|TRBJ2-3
CASSQDQFEGTDTQYF
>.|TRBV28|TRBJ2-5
CASNQGWETQYF